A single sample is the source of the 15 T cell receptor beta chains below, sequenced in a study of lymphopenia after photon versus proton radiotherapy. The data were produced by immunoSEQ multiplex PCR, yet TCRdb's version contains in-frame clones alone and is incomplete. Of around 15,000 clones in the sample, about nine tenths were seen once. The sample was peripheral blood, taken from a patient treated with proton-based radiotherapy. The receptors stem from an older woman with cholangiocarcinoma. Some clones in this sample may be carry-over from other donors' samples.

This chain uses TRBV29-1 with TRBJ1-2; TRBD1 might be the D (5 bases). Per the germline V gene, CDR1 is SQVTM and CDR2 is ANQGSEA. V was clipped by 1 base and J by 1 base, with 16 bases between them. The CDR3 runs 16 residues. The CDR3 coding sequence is TGCAGCGTTGAAGTGGCCAGGGCTGGCGATAACTATGGCTACACCTTC. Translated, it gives CSVEVARAGDNYGYTF.

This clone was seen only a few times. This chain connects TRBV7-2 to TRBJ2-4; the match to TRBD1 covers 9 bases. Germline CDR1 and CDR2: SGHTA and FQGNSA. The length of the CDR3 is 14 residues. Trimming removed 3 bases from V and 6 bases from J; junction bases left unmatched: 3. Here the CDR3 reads CASSFTGGGNIQYF. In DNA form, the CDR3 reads TGTGCCAGCAGCTTTACAGGGGGCGGAAACATTCAGTACTTC.

This CDR3 is CASSIHSTYGYTF. The CDR3 DNA sequence: TGTGCCAGTAGTATACACTCGACCTATGGCTACACCTTC. This chain uses TRBV19 with TRBJ1-2; D is ambiguous. Germline V lookup: CDR1 LNHDA, CDR2 SQIVND (reference sequence). V lost 2 bases, J lost 4 bases, and 8 bases lay in between. This CDR3 has 13 amino acids.

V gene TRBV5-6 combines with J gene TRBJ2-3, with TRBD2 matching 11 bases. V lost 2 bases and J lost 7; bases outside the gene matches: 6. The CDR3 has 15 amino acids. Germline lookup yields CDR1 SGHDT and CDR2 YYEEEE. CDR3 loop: CASSFGLAGGYTQYF. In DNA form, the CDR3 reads TGTGCCAGCAGCTTCGGGCTAGCGGGAGGTTATACGCAGTATTTT.

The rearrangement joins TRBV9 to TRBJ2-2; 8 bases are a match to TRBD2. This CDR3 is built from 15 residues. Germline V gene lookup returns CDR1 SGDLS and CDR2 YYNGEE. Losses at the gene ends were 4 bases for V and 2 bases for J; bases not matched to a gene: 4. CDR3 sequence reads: CASSFSGINTGELFF. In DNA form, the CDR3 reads TGTGCCAGCAGCTTTAGCGGGATCAACACCGGGGAGCTGTTTTTT. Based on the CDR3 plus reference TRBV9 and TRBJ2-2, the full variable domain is DSGVTQTPKHLITATGQRVTLRCSPRSGDLSVYWYQQSLDQGLQFLIQYYNGEERAKGNILERFSAQQFPDLHSELNLSSLELGDSALYFCASSFSGINTGELFFGEGSRLTVL.

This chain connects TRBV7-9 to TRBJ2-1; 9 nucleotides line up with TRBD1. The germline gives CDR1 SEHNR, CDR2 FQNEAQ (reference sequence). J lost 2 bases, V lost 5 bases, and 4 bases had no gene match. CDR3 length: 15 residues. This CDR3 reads CASSRGQGTYNEQFF. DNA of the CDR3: TGTGCCAGCAGCCGGGGACAGGGAACCTACAATGAGCAGTTCTTC.

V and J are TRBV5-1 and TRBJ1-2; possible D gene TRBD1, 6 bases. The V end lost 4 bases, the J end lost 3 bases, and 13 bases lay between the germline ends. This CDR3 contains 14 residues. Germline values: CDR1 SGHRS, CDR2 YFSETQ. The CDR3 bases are TGCGCCAGCAGCCTGATGGACAGCGACTATGGCTACACCTTC. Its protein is CASSLMDSDYGYTF.

The CDR3 loop reads CAWSPGRNYGYTF. For the CDR3, the DNA is TGTGCCTGGAGTCCTGGGAGGAACTATGGCTACACCTTC. V gene TRBV30 combines with J gene TRBJ1-2; D gene ambiguous. The V gene lost 2 bases and the J gene lost 2 bases, with 9 bases spanning the gap. This CDR3 has 13 residues. Looked up from germline, CDR1 is GTSNPN and CDR2 is SVGIG (reference sequence).

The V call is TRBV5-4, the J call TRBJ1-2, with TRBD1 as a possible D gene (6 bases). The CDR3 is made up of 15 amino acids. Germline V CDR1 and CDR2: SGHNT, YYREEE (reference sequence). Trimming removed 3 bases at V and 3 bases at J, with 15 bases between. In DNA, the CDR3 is TGTGCCAGCAGCTCCGGACAGTCCTTTTACTATGGCTACACCTTC. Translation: CASSSGQSFYYGYTF.

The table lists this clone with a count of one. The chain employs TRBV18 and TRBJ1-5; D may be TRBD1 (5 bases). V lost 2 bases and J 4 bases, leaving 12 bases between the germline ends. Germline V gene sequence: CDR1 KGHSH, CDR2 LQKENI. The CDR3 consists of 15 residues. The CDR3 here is CASSPGTGGNQPQHF. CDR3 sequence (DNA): TGTGCCAGCTCACCAGGGACGGGAGGGAATCAGCCCCAGCATTTT.

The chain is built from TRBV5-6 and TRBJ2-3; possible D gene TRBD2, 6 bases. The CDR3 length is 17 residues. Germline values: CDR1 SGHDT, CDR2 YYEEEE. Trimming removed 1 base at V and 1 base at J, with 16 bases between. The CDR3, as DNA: TGTGCCAGCAGCTTGCAAGTCGGGGGTGATGGCACAGATACGCAGTATTTT. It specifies CASSLQVGGDGTDTQYF.

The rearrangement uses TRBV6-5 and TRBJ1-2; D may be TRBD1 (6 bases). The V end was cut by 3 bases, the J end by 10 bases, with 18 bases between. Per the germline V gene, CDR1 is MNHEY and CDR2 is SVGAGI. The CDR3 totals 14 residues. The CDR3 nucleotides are TGTGCCAGCAGTTATTTTAGGACAGTAATATCCTACACCTTC. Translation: CASSYFRTVISYTF.

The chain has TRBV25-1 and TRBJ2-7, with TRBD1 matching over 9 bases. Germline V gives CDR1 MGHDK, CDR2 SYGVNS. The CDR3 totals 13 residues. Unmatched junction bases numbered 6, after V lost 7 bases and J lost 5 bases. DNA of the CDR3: TGTGCCAGCAAGATCGGACAGGGGAACGAGCAGTACTTC. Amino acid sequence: CASKIGQGNEQYF.

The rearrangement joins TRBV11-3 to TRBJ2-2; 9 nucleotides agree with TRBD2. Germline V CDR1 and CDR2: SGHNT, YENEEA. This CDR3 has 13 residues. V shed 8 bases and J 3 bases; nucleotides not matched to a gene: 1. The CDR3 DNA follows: TGTGCCAGCGGGACTAGCTACACCGGGGAGCTGTTTTTT. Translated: CASGTSYTGELFF.

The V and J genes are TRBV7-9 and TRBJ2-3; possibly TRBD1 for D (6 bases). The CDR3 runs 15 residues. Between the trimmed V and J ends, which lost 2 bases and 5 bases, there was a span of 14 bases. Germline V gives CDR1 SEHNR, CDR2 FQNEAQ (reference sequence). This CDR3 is CASSLRAGAGDTQYF. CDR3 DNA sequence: TGTGCCAGCAGCTTAAGGGCAGGGGCTGGAGATACGCAGTATTTT.